This TCR beta chain was captured by sequencing in a study of blood T cell repertoires in COVID-19 (TCRdb year 2020). About the study as a whole: Samples from collaborators originated in the United States, Italy and Spain and spanned both the acute and convalescent phases of COVID-19. The material from the prospective study consisted of cDNA or gDNA derived from T cells, B-cell-depleted T cells, or PBMCs. Deeply sampled blood TCRbeta repertoires from subjects exposed to, actively infected with, or recovered from COVID-19 were included in the dataset. Sample metadata almost always included a de-identified subject ID, COVID-19 status, age in years and sex. A freely available public database, intended as a resource for researchers studying the immune response to SARS-CoV-2, is where the repertoires were released. The samples were drawn from two sources: the first 160 participants of the ongoing ImmuneRACE study, and 1,254 subjects contributed by 6 global collaborators. Where HLA class I and class II types were available, the types were taken from metadata supplied by the sample provider, not from assay-based typing.

In the prospective study, participants were roughly 18 to 90 years old, resided in 24 geographic areas of the United States, and were enrolled through a virtual design. In the prospective study, participants were assigned to cohorts based on the clinical history participants reported in a screening survey and a study questionnaire. Recovered participants in ImmuneRACE Cohort 3 were defined by two consecutive negative NP/OP PCR tests, clearance by a healthcare professional, or resolution of symptoms. In the prospective study, mobile phlebotomists collected whole blood, serum and a nasopharyngeal or oropharyngeal swab from each participant. Participants in the prospective study had the option to provide additional blood draws and questionnaires over a roughly 2-month period. Blood samples from the prospective study were shipped frozen or at room temperature prior to DNA extraction. On this clone: The antigen this receptor binds is unknown. No qualities accompany the bases; no much larger clone lies one base away.

Study-level results and caveats: The amount of clinical and demographic metadata varied by source and participant and was provided uncurated.

The immunoSEQ Assay, a bias-controlled multiplex PCR, was used to amplify TCRbeta CDR3 regions from genomic DNA. Per the authors' processing: Within the assay, amplification of reference gene primers was used to estimate how many nucleated cells each sample contained. Sequence reads were collapsed and filtered to measure the absolute abundance of every unique TCRbeta CDR3 rearrangement. Productive Simpson clonality was computed per sample as the square root of Simpson's diversity index over productive rearrangements. Not all clones reach the TCRdb copy of this immuneACCESS table, which keeps in-frame sequences only. Checked studies attribute under half of the gap to unresolved V genes and leave the rest unexplained. For V, J and clone size, that table is used; D and trimming come from the DNA. The sample table records about 190,000 clones; about 88% of these occur just once. Roughly 3.2% of the sample rests with the top ten.

CDR3 length: 10 amino acids, cysteine to phenylalanine. Just CDR3 DNA is preserved here, 30 bases in frame from base 1. CDR1 and CDR2 (DFQATT, SNEGSKA) derive from the germline V gene (reference sequence). The V and J ends are trimmed by 7 bases and 1 base, leaving 4 bases between them. Sequenced material: PBMCs or T cells enriched from blood (not recorded which). The receptor chain draws on TRBV20-1 and TRBJ1-1; no D gene can be assigned with confidence. This clonotype originated in a woman aged 25 to 39 who had recovered from COVID-19. The nucleotide sequence reads as follows: TGCAGTGGTCGGAACACTGAAGCTTTCTTT. Its product reads: CSGRNTEAFF.